The source of this T cell receptor beta chain is a study of blood T cell repertoires in COVID-19. Background on the study: Samples of COVID-19 (acute and convalescent) were obtained from the United States, Italy and Spain.

Original analysis: For nucleated cells, counts were estimated from reference gene primer amplification. Sequenced by immunoSEQ multiplex PCR; TCRdb stores in-frame clones only, minus some. Clone size and V and J calls were adopted from that table, with D and trimming inferred from the DNA. Here the sample spans about 280,000 clones, roughly 86% being singletons. Germline V CDR1 and CDR2: SGDLS, YYNGEE. This CDR3 spans 17 amino acids. Trimming at V came to 4 bases and at J to 8 bases, leaving 15 bases not matched to a gene. The TCR was taken from a man between 18 and 35 years old with active or convalescent COVID-19. The chain uses TRBV9 and TRBJ1-4; 9 bases match TRBD1. Sequenced: peripheral blood. The CDR3 loop reads CASSPTRVDRGGEKLFF. The DNA of the CDR3 is TGTGCCAGCAGCCCCACCCGAGTGGACAGGGGAGGGGAAAAACTGTTTTTT.